These 27 T cell receptor beta chains were sequenced from one sample in a study of blood T cell repertoires in COVID-19. Using immunoSEQ multiplex PCR, the repertoire was profiled, and TCRdb retains in-frame clones only, with some absent. The sample lists roughly 140,000 clones, approximately 80% occurring once. Source material: peripheral blood. The receptors derive from a woman in her forties or fifties with acute or convalescent COVID-19.

The CDR3 DNA sequence: TGTGCCAGCAGCCGCAAGCGAGGACAGGGAGTGAACACTGAAGCTTTCTTT. Its protein is CASSRKRGQGVNTEAFF. The V and J genes are TRBV7-9 and TRBJ1-1; 8 bases are a match to TRBD1. V shed 5 bases and J 0 bases; nucleotides not matched to a gene: 11. CDR1 SEHNR and CDR2 FQNEAQ come from the germline V gene (reference sequence). This CDR3 has 17 residues.

This clone appeared a few times. The rearrangement uses TRBV7-9 and TRBJ1-4, with 8 bases identical to TRBD1. The length of the CDR3 is 17 residues. The V gene end was trimmed by 5 bases and the J gene end by 3 bases; junction bases not matched to a gene: 11. Germline V gene data show CDR1 as SEHNR and CDR2 as FQNEAQ (reference sequence). CDR3 DNA sequence: TGTGCCAGCAGCACCCCCAACCAGGGGGCACCTAATGAAAAACTGTTTTTT. Its translation is CASSTPNQGAPNEKLFF.

The chain combines TRBV19 with TRBJ2-7; D possibly corresponds to TRBD1 (5 bases). Trimming shortened V by 3 bases and J by 2 bases, and 14 bases separated the two germline ends. Germline lookup yields CDR1 LNHDA and CDR2 SQIVND (reference sequence). This CDR3 contains 15 residues. The CDR3: CASSIPGFATYEQYF. The CDR3 region has the DNA TGTGCCAGTAGTATCCCAGGGTTTGCAACCTACGAGCAGTACTTC.

A remark on this clone: Distinct nucleotide sequences in the sample also encode this CDR3. The chain has TRBV5-1 and TRBJ1-1; no clear D gene. CDR1 is SGHRS and CDR2 is YFSETQ in the germline V gene. Trimming pared 0 bases from V and 0 bases from J, leaving 6 bases between. The CDR3 length is 14 residues. The CDR3 nucleotides read TGCGCCAGCAGCTTGGGCGGGTTGAACACTGAAGCTTTCTTT. Translated, it gives CASSLGGLNTEAFF. Drawing the rest from reference TRBV5-1 and TRBJ1-1, the complete variable domain is KAGVTQTPRYLIKTRGQQVTLSCSPISGHRSVSWYQQTPGQGLQFLFEYFSETQRNKGNFPGRFSGRQFSNSRSEMNVSTLELGDSALYLCASSLGGLNTEAFFGQGTRLTVV.

The rearrangement joins TRBV5-1 to TRBJ2-1; 11 nucleotides align to TRBD2. Per germline, CDR1 SGHRS and CDR2 YFSETQ. V shed 1 base and J 7 bases; nucleotides not matched to a gene: 7. This CDR3 comprises 16 residues. CDR3 loop: CASSLTASGGTNEQFF. The CDR3 bases are TGCGCCAGCAGCTTGACGGCTAGCGGGGGGACGAATGAGCAGTTCTTC. The full variable domain, rest sourced from reference TRBV5-1 and TRBJ2-1, is KAGVTQTPRYLIKTRGQQVTLSCSPISGHRSVSWYQQTPGQGLQFLFEYFSETQRNKGNFPGRFSGRQFSNSRSEMNVSTLELGDSALYLCASSLTASGGTNEQFFGPGTRLTVL.

The chain is built from TRBV6-5 and TRBJ1-3; no definite D call. In germline, CDR1 is MNHEY, CDR2 SVGAGI. The V end lost 6 bases, the J end lost 0 bases, and 9 bases lay between the germline ends. The CDR3 contains 14 residues. The CDR3 is CASSEGGSGNTIYF. The DNA for the CDR3 is TGTGCCAGCAGCGAGGGAGGCTCTGGAAACACCATATATTTT.

The chain recombines TRBV5-1 with TRBJ2-1; 9 positions match TRBD2. The ends lost 6 bases at V and 0 bases at J; junction bases unmatched: 13. CDR3 length equals 18 residues. Germline values: CDR1 SGHRS, CDR2 YFSETQ. The CDR3 DNA reads as TGCGCCAGCAATAGGCGACTAGCGGCAATTAGCTCCTACAATGAGCAGTTCTTC. It is translated as CASNRRLAAISSYNEQFF.

This chain joins TRBV3-1 (or the pseudogene TRBV3-2) and TRBJ1-1; weak D call: TRBD1 (6 bases). The CDR3 contains 15 residues. Trimming pared 7 bases from V and 0 bases from J, leaving 15 bases between. Germline CDR1 LGHDT, CDR2 YNNKEL (reference sequence). The CDR3 loop reads CASNSRQEMNTEAFF. DNA of the CDR3: TGTGCCAGCAACTCACGACAGGAAATGAACACTGAAGCTTTCTTT.

The J gene is TRBJ2-3, the V gene TRBV27; 7 positions agree with TRBD2. This CDR3 has 18 amino acids. The germline gives CDR1 MNHEY, CDR2 SMNVEV (reference sequence). J gave up 2 bases and V 6 bases, and 17 bases lay outside the gene matches. Here the CDR3 DNA reads TGTGCCAGCAGCCCCCCGGCGGGAGATAGCGGCAACACAGATACGCAGTATTTT. This sequence encodes CASSPPAGDSGNTDTQYF.

The chain uses TRBV7-3 and TRBJ1-6; 7 nucleotides align to TRBD1. Unmatched junction bases numbered 3, after V lost 2 bases and J lost 2 bases. CDR3 length: 16 amino acids. CDR1 and CDR2 from the germline V gene are SGHTA and FQGTGA. The CDR3: CASSLEGATYNSPLHF. The CDR3 coding sequence is TGTGCCAGCAGCTTAGAGGGGGCGACCTATAATTCACCCCTCCACTTT.

The rearrangement uses TRBV18 and TRBJ1-3; D unclear. Looked up from germline, CDR1 is KGHSH and CDR2 is LQKENI. V was cut by 2 bases and J by 0 bases, with 11 bases left in between. The CDR3 is 16 residues long. The chain's CDR3 is CASSPSDGNSGNTIYF. The CDR3 bases are TGTGCCAGCTCACCATCGGACGGGAACTCTGGAAACACCATATATTTT.

This clone has only a few counts. J is TRBJ1-6 and V is TRBV7-2; D uncertain. This CDR3 has 13 residues. The germline V and J ends were trimmed by 0 bases and 7 bases, with 4 bases remaining between them. Per the germline V gene, CDR1 is SGHTA and CDR2 is FQGNSA. CDR3: CASSLAQNSPLHF. Here the CDR3 DNA reads TGTGCCAGCAGCTTAGCCCAAAATTCACCCCTCCACTTT.

The gene calls are TRBV5-1 and TRBJ1-1, with D perhaps matching TRBD1 (6 bases). The CDR3 loop spans 15 amino acids. In germline, CDR1 is SGHRS, CDR2 YFSETQ. V was cut by 2 bases and J by 0 bases, with 11 bases left in between. The CDR3 DNA follows: TGCGCCAGCAGCTTCACAGGGAACCTGAACACTGAAGCTTTCTTT. Its translation is CASSFTGNLNTEAFF.

The chain joins TRBV4-3 to TRBJ1-3; 7 bases fit TRBD1. V shed 3 bases and J 4 bases; nucleotides not matched to a gene: 6. Germline values: CDR1 LGHNA, CDR2 YSLEER. The CDR3 runs to 15 residues. CDR3 region: CASSQATGYGNTIYF. The CDR3 coding sequence is TGCGCCAGCAGCCAGGCGACAGGGTACGGAAACACCATATATTTT.

The chain links TRBV5-6 to TRBJ2-7, with 7 bases that match TRBD1. The CDR3 has 12 amino acids. With 4 bases clipped from V and 12 bases from J, the junction kept 10 bases outside the gene matches. Germline V CDR1 and CDR2: SGHDT, YYEEEE. Here the CDR3 reads CASSPRDRVPYF. CDR3 nucleotide sequence: TGTGCCAGCAGCCCGCGAGACAGGGTTCCGTACTTC. Full variable domain (outside the CDR3, taken from reference TRBV5-6 and TRBJ2-7): DAGVTQSPTHLIKTRGQQVTLRCSPKSGHDTVSWYQQALGQGPQFIFQYYEEEERQRGNFPDRFSGHQFPNYSSELNVNALLLGDSALYLCASSPRDRVPYFGPGTRLTVT.

This clone was seen a handful of times. The CDR3 DNA reads TGTGCCAGCAGCCAAGATCGGAGAACGGGAGCTAACTATGGCTACACCTTC. Encoded protein: CASSQDRRTGANYGYTF. V is TRBV3-1 (or the pseudogene TRBV3-2) and J is TRBJ1-2; unclear D gene. CDR3 size: 17 residues. V gave up 0 bases and J gave up 0 bases, with 14 bases separating them. Germline V gene lookup returns CDR1 LGHDT and CDR2 YNNKEL (reference sequence).

This sequence joins TRBV10-3 and TRBJ2-7, with TRBD1 identical over 8 bases. The CDR3 covers 16 residues. Germline CDR1 ENHRY, CDR2 SYGVKD. V lost 7 bases to trimming and J lost 3 bases; unmatched junction nucleotides: 14. The CDR3 is CAINTDQGAGSYEQYF. The CDR3 nucleotides read TGTGCCATCAACACGGACCAGGGGGCTGGAAGCTACGAGCAGTACTTC.

This clone has only one observation. This sequence joins TRBV19 and TRBJ2-7, with TRBD2 matching 7 bases. This CDR3 spans 14 amino acids. Per the germline V gene, CDR1 is LNHDA and CDR2 is SQIVND (reference sequence). V dropped 4 bases and J dropped 6; count of bases not matched to a gene: 9. The CDR3 bases are TGTGCCAGTAGTACCAGCCAGGGCGGGGGCGAGCAGTACTTC. Its translation: CASSTSQGGGEQYF.

V is TRBV19 and J is TRBJ1-1; D is unresolved. Germline V gene lookup returns CDR1 LNHDA and CDR2 SQIVND (reference sequence). The CDR3 runs 14 residues. Between the trimmed V and J ends, which lost 3 bases and 4 bases, there was a span of 12 bases. CDR3 residues: CASSMGGRRTEAFF. In DNA form, the CDR3 reads TGTGCCAGTAGTATGGGAGGGAGGCGCACTGAAGCTTTCTTT.

V usage is TRBV5-1 and J usage is TRBJ2-3; TRBD2 is a possible D gene (6 bases). Germline values: CDR1 SGHRS, CDR2 YFSETQ. The ends were cut back, 0 bases at V and 6 bases at J, with 11 bases in the middle. This CDR3 spans 14 amino acids. The CDR3 loop reads CASSLGAGPDTQYF. CDR3 bases: TGCGCCAGCAGCTTGGGTGCGGGGCCTGATACGCAGTATTTT.

The table lists this clone with a few counts. The chain's CDR3 is CASSYSNQGLFF. Written as DNA, the CDR3 is TGTGCCAGCAGTTACTCGAACCAGGGACTGTTTTTT. The chain is built from TRBV6-6 and TRBJ2-2, with TRBD1 as a possible D gene (5 bases). CDR1 and CDR2 (germline): MNHNY, SVGAGI (reference sequence). CDR3 length equals 12 residues. Trimming pared 0 bases from V and 14 bases from J, leaving 10 bases between.

For this clone: Within the sample, other DNA sequences also encode this same CDR3. V and J are TRBV27 and TRBJ1-5, with no clear D. In germline, CDR1 is MNHEY, CDR2 SMNVEV (reference sequence). The CDR3 consists of 12 residues. V was clipped by 6 bases and J by 4 bases, with 7 bases between them. Written as DNA, the CDR3 is TGTGCCAGCAGGGCCGGGAATCAGCCCCAGCATTTT. It translates to CASRAGNQPQHF.

The chain has TRBV5-1 and TRBJ1-2; D is undetermined. Trimming removed 2 bases from V and 5 bases from J, with 10 bases in between. Germline CDR1 SGHRS, CDR2 YFSETQ. The CDR3 runs 13 residues. The CDR3 DNA sequence: TGCGCCAGCAGCTTCGAGGTGACTTATGGCTACACCTTC. Translating it yields CASSFEVTYGYTF.

This clone appeared once. The gene calls are TRBV11-2 and TRBJ2-7, with a tentative D call TRBD2 (5 bases). V was shortened by 5 bases and J by 6 bases, with 11 bases between the two germline ends. The CDR3 extends over 12 amino acids. CDR1 is SGHAT and CDR2 is FQNNGV in the germline V gene. The CDR3 DNA follows: TGTGCCAGCAGCCCAACGGGAACCGAGCAGTACTTC. As protein: CASSPTGTEQYF.

This clone occurred a few times. The chain uses TRBV9 and TRBJ2-2; 15 bases fit TRBD2. With 4 bases clipped from V and 0 bases from J, the junction kept 4 bases outside the gene matches. The CDR3 totals 18 residues. The V gene's germline CDR1 is SGDLS and CDR2 YYNGEE. In DNA, the CDR3 is TGTGCCAGCAGCCCGGGACTAGCGGGGGGCTCGAACACCGGGGAGCTGTTTTTT. Its protein is CASSPGLAGGSNTGELFF.

This clone was seen just once. The chain links TRBV18 to TRBJ2-7; the D is unclear. V gave up 2 bases and J gave up 7 bases, with 9 bases separating them. Germline V lookup: CDR1 KGHSH, CDR2 LQKENI. The CDR3 spans 12 residues. CDR3 nucleotide sequence: TGTGCCAGCTCACCAGAGGCCCCGGAGCAGTACTTC. Translation: CASSPEAPEQYF.

The V gene is TRBV6-2 or TRBV6-3, the J gene TRBJ2-7; 10 bases agree with TRBD1. The CDR3 sequence is 17 residues long. Germline CDR1 MNHEY, CDR2 SVGEGT. J was trimmed by 1 base and V by 2 bases; bases with no gene match: 8. The CDR3 region has the DNA TGTGCCAGCAGTTACCCCCTGACGGGACAGGGGTCCTACGAGCAGTACTTC. Protein sequence: CASSYPLTGQGSYEQYF.